Following are 5 T cell receptor beta chains from one sample sequenced in a study of blood T cell repertoires in COVID-19. Profiled with immunoSEQ multiplex PCR; TCRdb holds only in-frame clones, not every one. The sample lists approximately 93,000 clones, 55% to 75% occurring once. The sequenced material came from peripheral blood. Every receptor here comes from a woman older than 75 with acute or convalescent COVID-19.

The chain is built from TRBV10-3 and TRBJ2-7; D gene unclear. Trimming left V 5 bases short and J 3 bases short, with 17 bases between. CDR1 is ENHRY, CDR2 SYGVKD, per germline. CDR3 length: 15 amino acids. The CDR3, as DNA: TGTGCCATCAGTAGGAGCACAACTTATAACTACGAGCAGTACTTC. Encoded protein: CAISRSTTYNYEQYF.

The chain carries TRBV3-1 (or the pseudogene TRBV3-2) and TRBJ2-7; 7 nucleotides match TRBD1. CDR1 and CDR2 (germline): LGHDT, YNNKEL (reference sequence). The CDR3 runs to 15 residues. J was trimmed by 2 bases and V by 4 bases; bases with no gene match: 8. This CDR3 is CASSPDRFKTYEQYF. The CDR3 DNA reads as TGTGCCAGCAGCCCGGACAGGTTCAAGACCTACGAGCAGTACTTC.

J is TRBJ1-5 and V is TRBV21-1. TRBV21-1 is flagged as a pseudogene. The CDR3 length is 16 residues. Written as DNA, the CDR3 is TGTGCCAGCAGCAAAGGCCGGGGGGCGGTTGATCAGCCCCAGCATTTT. Its translation is CASSKGRGAVDQPQHF.

The chain is built from TRBV18 and TRBJ2-7; tentatively, D is TRBD2 (6 bases). V was clipped by 3 bases and J by 2 bases, with 11 bases between them. The CDR3 extends over 14 amino acids. Germline V lookup: CDR1 KGHSH, CDR2 LQKENI. CDR3 region: CASSPPGLPYEQYF. The CDR3 DNA sequence: TGTGCCAGCTCACCGCCGGGACTTCCCTACGAGCAGTACTTC. The whole variable domain, remainder taken from reference TRBV18 and TRBJ2-7, is NAGVMQNPRHLVRRRGQEARLRCSPMKGHSHVYWYRQLPEEGLKFMVYLQKENIIDESGMPKERFSAEFPKEGPSILRIQQVVRGDSAAYFCASSPPGLPYEQYFGPGTRLTVT.

This clone turned up a few times. The chain is built from TRBV4-3 and TRBJ1-4; a weak D match, TRBD1 (6 bases). The CDR3 runs 16 residues. The V end lost 1 base, the J end lost 7 bases, and 16 bases lay between the germline ends. Germline values: CDR1 LGHNA, CDR2 YSLEER. CDR3 nucleotide sequence: TGCGCCAGCAGCCAAGCGGCAGGGGCGGTGAGTGAAAAACTGTTTTTT. The encoded protein is CASSQAAGAVSEKLFF.